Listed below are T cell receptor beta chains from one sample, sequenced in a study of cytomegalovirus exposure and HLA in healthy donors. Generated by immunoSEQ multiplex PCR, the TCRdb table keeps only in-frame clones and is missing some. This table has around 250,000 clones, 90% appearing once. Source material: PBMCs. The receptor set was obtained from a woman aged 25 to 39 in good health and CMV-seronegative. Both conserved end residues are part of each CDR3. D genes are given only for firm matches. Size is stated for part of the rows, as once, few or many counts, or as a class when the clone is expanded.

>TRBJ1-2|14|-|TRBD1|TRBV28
TGTGCCAGCAGACAGGACAGGGCTAACTATGGCTACACCTTC
CASRQDRANYGYTF
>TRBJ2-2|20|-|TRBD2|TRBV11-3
TGTGCCAGCAGCTTCGAATTCGGCCTAGCGGGCTCCGCGAACACCGGGGAGCTGTTTTTT
CASSFEFGLAGSANTGELFF
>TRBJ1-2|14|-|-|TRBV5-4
TGTGCCAGCAGTTCAGACAGTTCTAACTATGGCTACACCTTC
CASSSDSSNYGYTF
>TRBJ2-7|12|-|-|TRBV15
TGTGCCACCAGCGACCAAACCTACGAGCAGTACTTC
CATSDQTYEQYF
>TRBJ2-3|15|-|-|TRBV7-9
TGTGCCAGCAATCTGGGGGCGCGAAGCGCAGATACGCAGTATTTT
CASNLGARSADTQYF
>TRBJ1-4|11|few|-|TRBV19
TGTGCCAGTAGCCCTAATGGAAAACTGTTTTTT
CASSPNGKLFF
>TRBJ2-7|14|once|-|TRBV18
TGTGCCAGCTCACCGGTTACTATAGGGTACGAGCAGTACTTC
CASSPVTIGYEQYF
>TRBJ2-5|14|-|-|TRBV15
TGTGCCACCAGCAGAGGCGGTAGACAAGAGACCCAGTACTTC
CATSRGGRQETQYF
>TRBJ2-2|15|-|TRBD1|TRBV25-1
TGTGCCAGCGACCCCGGGACAGCGAACACCGGGGAGCTGTTTTTT
CASDPGTANTGELFF
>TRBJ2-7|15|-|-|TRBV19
TGTGCCAGTAGTATATCCGGACAAAGCTCCTACGAGCAGTACTTC
CASSISGQSSYEQYF
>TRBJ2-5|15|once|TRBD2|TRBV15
TGTGCCACCAGCACTCGACTAGCGGGATTGGAGACCCAGTACTTC
CATSTRLAGLETQYF
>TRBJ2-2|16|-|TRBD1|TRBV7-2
TGTGCCAGCAAGCCGGAAGGGGGCTTAAAGACCGGGGAGCTGTTTTTT
CASKPEGGLKTGELFF
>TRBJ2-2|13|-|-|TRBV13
TGTGCCAGCAGCGGCAGGGCCACCGGGGAGCTGTTTTTT
CASSGRATGELFF
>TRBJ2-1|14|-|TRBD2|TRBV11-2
TGTGCCAGCAGCCGGACTAGCGGCGGCAATGAGCAGTTCTTC
CASSRTSGGNEQFF
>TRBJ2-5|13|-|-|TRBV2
TGTGCATACACCCTACAGGCGCAAGAGACCCAGTACTTC
CAYTLQAQETQYF
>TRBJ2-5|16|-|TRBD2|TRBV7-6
TGTGCCAGCAGCCCAGGGCCAGCGGGAAGACAAGAGACCCAGTACTTC
CASSPGPAGRQETQYF
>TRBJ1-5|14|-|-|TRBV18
TGTGCCAGCTCACCAGCGTATAGCAATCAGCCCCAGCATTTT
CASSPAYSNQPQHF
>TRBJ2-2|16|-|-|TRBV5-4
TGTGCCAGCAGCGGGGGGGCCGATGCGAACACCGGGGAGCTGTTTTTT
CASSGGADANTGELFF
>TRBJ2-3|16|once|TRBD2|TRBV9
TGTGCCAGCAGCGTAGAAGCGGGAGCCTCCACAGATACGCAGTATTTT
CASSVEAGASTDTQYF
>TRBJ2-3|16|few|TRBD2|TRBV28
TGTGCCAGCAGTAGCCTGGGACTAGCGGTCACAGATACGCAGTATTTT
CASSSLGLAVTDTQYF
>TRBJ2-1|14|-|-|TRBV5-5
TGTGCCAGCAGCTGGGACTTGGGGTACAATGAGCAGTTCTTC
CASSWDLGYNEQFF
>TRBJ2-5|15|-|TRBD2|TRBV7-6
TGTGCCAGCAGCTTAGCGCGGGGGATACAAGAGACCCAGTACTTC
CASSLARGIQETQYF
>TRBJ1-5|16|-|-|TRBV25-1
TGTGCCAGCAGTGAATCGGTGGCAGATAGCAATCAGCCCCAGCATTTT
CASSESVADSNQPQHF
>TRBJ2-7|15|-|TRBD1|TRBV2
TGTGCCAGCAGTAATCGGACAGGGCCCACCTACGAGCAGTACTTC
CASSNRTGPTYEQYF
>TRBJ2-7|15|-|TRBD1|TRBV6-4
TGTGCCAGCAACAACCGGGACAGGAACTCCTACGAGCAGTACTTC
CASNNRDRNSYEQYF
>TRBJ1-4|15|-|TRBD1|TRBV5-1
TGCGCCAGCAGCAACACAGGGGGCATGGTTGAAAAACTGTTTTTT
CASSNTGGMVEKLFF
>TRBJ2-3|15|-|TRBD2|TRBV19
TGTGCCAGTAGTAACATAGCGGGAGGCACAGATACGCAGTATTTT
CASSNIAGGTDTQYF
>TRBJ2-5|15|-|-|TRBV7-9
TGTGCCAGCAGCTCAATGTGGGGAAGCCAAGAGACCCAGTACTTC
CASSSMWGSQETQYF
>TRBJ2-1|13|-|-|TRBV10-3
TGTGCCATCAGTGAGAAGTACGGCAATGAGCAGTTCTTC
CAISEKYGNEQFF
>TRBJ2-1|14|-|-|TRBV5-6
TGTGCCAGCAGCTTGGCCACCTCCTACAATGAGCAGTTCTTC
CASSLATSYNEQFF
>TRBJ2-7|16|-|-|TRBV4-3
TGCGCCAGCAGCCAAACCCCCCAAGGACCAACCTACGAGCAGTACTTC
CASSQTPQGPTYEQYF
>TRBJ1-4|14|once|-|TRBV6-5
TGTGCCAGCAGTTACGGGCAGATTAATGAAAAACTGTTTTTT
CASSYGQINEKLFF
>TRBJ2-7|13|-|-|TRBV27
TGTGCCAGCAGTTTGGGCAGGGAATACGAGCAGTACTTC
CASSLGREYEQYF
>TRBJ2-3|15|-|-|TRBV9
TGTGCCAGCAGCGTAGGGTCTATCCCCACAGATACGCAGTATTTT
CASSVGSIPTDTQYF
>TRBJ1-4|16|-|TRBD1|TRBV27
TGTGCCAGCAGTTTATCGAGACAGGGGGGAAGTGAAAAACTGTTTTTT
CASSLSRQGGSEKLFF
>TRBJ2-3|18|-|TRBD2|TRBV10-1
TGCGCCACCACCGGGACTAGCGGGATAATAGATGGCACAGATACGCAGTATTTT
CATTGTSGIIDGTDTQYF
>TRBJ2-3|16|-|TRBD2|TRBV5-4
TGTGCCAGCAGCTTGGACGGAGTAGCGGGAAAAGATACGCAGTATTTT
CASSLDGVAGKDTQYF
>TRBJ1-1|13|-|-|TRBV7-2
TGTGCCAGCAGCTACAAACAGGGTTTAGGGGCTTTCTTT
CASSYKQGLGAFF
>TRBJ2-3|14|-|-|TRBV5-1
TGCGCCAGCAGCTTGGATAGGGCCACAGATACGCAGTATTTT
CASSLDRATDTQYF
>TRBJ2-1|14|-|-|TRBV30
TGTGCCTGGAGAGGAGCTGGGGTTTACAATGAGCAGTTCTTC
CAWRGAGVYNEQFF
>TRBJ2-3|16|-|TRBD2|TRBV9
TGTGCCAGCAGCGCGACTAGCGGGGACCTCACAGATACGCAGTATTTT
CASSATSGDLTDTQYF
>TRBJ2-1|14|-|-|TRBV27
TGTGCCAGCAGTTCGGTCCCGATAAACAATGAGCAGTTCTTC
CASSSVPINNEQFF
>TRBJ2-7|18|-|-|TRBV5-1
TGCGCCAGCAGCTTTTACCCATTTACTGGCAGGGGCTCCTACGAGCAGTACTTC
CASSFYPFTGRGSYEQYF
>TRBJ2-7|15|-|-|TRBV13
TGTGCCAGCAGCTTAAAGGGGGACCGGGACTACGAGCAGTACTTC
CASSLKGDRDYEQYF
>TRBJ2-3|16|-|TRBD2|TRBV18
TGTGCCAGCTCTCCCCAACTAGCGGGAATCACAGATACGCAGTATTTT
CASSPQLAGITDTQYF
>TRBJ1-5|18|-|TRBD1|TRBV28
TGTGCCAGCAGTTTATTGACAGGGGGAGGGATGGGCAATCAGCCCCAGCATTTT
CASSLLTGGGMGNQPQHF
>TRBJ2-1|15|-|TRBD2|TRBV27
TGTGCCAGCAGTTTATACACTAGCGGGAGGGGTGAGCAGTTCTTC
CASSLYTSGRGEQFF
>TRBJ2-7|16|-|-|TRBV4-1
TGCGCCAGCAGCCCCCCGGACGGAGCGCTCGGACGGGAGCAGTACTTC
CASSPPDGALGREQYF
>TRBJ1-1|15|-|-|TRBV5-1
TGCGCCAGCAGCTTGGGTAGCTTAACGGGCACTGAAGCTTTCTTT
CASSLGSLTGTEAFF
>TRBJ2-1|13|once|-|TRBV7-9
TGTGCCAGCAGCTTAGAGCTCCCAGATGAGCAGTTCTTC
CASSLELPDEQFF
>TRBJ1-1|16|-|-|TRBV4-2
TGTGCCAGCAGCCAAGAGAGTACGGGGGGGAAGACTGAAGCTTTCTTT
CASSQESTGGKTEAFF
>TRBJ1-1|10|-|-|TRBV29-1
TGCAGCGTCCTAAGCACTGAAGCTTTCTTT
CSVLSTEAFF
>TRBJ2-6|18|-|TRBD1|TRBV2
TGTGCCAGCAGTGACCGACAGGGGGTGCACTCTGGGGCCAACGTCCTGACTTTC
CASSDRQGVHSGANVLTF
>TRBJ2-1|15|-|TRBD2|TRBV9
TGTGCCAGCAGCGTGAGCGGGAGGGCCCGAAATGAGCAGTTCTTC
CASSVSGRARNEQFF